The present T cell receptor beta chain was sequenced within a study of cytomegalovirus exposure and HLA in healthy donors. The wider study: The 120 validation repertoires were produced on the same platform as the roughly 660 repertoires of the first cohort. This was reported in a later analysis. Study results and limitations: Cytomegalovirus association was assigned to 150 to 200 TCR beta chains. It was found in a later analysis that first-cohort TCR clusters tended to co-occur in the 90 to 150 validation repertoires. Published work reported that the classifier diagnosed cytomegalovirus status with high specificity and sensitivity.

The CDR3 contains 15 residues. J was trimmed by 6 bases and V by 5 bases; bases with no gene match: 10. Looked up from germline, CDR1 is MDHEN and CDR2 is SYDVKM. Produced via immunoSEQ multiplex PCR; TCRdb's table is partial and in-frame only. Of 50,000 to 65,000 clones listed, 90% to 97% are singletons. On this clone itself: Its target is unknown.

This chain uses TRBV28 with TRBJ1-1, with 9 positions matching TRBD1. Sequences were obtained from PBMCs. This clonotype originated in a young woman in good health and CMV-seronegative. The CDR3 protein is CASSPRGQGLAEAFF. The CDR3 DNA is TGTGCCAGCAGTCCTCGGGGACAGGGTTTGGCTGAAGCTTTCTTT. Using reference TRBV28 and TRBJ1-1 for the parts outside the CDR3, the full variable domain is DVKVTQSSRYLVKRTGEKVFLECVQDMDHENMFWYRQDPGLGLRLIYFSYDVKMKEKGDIPEGYSVSREKKERFSLILESASTNQTSMYLCASSPRGQGLAEAFFGQGTRLTVV.